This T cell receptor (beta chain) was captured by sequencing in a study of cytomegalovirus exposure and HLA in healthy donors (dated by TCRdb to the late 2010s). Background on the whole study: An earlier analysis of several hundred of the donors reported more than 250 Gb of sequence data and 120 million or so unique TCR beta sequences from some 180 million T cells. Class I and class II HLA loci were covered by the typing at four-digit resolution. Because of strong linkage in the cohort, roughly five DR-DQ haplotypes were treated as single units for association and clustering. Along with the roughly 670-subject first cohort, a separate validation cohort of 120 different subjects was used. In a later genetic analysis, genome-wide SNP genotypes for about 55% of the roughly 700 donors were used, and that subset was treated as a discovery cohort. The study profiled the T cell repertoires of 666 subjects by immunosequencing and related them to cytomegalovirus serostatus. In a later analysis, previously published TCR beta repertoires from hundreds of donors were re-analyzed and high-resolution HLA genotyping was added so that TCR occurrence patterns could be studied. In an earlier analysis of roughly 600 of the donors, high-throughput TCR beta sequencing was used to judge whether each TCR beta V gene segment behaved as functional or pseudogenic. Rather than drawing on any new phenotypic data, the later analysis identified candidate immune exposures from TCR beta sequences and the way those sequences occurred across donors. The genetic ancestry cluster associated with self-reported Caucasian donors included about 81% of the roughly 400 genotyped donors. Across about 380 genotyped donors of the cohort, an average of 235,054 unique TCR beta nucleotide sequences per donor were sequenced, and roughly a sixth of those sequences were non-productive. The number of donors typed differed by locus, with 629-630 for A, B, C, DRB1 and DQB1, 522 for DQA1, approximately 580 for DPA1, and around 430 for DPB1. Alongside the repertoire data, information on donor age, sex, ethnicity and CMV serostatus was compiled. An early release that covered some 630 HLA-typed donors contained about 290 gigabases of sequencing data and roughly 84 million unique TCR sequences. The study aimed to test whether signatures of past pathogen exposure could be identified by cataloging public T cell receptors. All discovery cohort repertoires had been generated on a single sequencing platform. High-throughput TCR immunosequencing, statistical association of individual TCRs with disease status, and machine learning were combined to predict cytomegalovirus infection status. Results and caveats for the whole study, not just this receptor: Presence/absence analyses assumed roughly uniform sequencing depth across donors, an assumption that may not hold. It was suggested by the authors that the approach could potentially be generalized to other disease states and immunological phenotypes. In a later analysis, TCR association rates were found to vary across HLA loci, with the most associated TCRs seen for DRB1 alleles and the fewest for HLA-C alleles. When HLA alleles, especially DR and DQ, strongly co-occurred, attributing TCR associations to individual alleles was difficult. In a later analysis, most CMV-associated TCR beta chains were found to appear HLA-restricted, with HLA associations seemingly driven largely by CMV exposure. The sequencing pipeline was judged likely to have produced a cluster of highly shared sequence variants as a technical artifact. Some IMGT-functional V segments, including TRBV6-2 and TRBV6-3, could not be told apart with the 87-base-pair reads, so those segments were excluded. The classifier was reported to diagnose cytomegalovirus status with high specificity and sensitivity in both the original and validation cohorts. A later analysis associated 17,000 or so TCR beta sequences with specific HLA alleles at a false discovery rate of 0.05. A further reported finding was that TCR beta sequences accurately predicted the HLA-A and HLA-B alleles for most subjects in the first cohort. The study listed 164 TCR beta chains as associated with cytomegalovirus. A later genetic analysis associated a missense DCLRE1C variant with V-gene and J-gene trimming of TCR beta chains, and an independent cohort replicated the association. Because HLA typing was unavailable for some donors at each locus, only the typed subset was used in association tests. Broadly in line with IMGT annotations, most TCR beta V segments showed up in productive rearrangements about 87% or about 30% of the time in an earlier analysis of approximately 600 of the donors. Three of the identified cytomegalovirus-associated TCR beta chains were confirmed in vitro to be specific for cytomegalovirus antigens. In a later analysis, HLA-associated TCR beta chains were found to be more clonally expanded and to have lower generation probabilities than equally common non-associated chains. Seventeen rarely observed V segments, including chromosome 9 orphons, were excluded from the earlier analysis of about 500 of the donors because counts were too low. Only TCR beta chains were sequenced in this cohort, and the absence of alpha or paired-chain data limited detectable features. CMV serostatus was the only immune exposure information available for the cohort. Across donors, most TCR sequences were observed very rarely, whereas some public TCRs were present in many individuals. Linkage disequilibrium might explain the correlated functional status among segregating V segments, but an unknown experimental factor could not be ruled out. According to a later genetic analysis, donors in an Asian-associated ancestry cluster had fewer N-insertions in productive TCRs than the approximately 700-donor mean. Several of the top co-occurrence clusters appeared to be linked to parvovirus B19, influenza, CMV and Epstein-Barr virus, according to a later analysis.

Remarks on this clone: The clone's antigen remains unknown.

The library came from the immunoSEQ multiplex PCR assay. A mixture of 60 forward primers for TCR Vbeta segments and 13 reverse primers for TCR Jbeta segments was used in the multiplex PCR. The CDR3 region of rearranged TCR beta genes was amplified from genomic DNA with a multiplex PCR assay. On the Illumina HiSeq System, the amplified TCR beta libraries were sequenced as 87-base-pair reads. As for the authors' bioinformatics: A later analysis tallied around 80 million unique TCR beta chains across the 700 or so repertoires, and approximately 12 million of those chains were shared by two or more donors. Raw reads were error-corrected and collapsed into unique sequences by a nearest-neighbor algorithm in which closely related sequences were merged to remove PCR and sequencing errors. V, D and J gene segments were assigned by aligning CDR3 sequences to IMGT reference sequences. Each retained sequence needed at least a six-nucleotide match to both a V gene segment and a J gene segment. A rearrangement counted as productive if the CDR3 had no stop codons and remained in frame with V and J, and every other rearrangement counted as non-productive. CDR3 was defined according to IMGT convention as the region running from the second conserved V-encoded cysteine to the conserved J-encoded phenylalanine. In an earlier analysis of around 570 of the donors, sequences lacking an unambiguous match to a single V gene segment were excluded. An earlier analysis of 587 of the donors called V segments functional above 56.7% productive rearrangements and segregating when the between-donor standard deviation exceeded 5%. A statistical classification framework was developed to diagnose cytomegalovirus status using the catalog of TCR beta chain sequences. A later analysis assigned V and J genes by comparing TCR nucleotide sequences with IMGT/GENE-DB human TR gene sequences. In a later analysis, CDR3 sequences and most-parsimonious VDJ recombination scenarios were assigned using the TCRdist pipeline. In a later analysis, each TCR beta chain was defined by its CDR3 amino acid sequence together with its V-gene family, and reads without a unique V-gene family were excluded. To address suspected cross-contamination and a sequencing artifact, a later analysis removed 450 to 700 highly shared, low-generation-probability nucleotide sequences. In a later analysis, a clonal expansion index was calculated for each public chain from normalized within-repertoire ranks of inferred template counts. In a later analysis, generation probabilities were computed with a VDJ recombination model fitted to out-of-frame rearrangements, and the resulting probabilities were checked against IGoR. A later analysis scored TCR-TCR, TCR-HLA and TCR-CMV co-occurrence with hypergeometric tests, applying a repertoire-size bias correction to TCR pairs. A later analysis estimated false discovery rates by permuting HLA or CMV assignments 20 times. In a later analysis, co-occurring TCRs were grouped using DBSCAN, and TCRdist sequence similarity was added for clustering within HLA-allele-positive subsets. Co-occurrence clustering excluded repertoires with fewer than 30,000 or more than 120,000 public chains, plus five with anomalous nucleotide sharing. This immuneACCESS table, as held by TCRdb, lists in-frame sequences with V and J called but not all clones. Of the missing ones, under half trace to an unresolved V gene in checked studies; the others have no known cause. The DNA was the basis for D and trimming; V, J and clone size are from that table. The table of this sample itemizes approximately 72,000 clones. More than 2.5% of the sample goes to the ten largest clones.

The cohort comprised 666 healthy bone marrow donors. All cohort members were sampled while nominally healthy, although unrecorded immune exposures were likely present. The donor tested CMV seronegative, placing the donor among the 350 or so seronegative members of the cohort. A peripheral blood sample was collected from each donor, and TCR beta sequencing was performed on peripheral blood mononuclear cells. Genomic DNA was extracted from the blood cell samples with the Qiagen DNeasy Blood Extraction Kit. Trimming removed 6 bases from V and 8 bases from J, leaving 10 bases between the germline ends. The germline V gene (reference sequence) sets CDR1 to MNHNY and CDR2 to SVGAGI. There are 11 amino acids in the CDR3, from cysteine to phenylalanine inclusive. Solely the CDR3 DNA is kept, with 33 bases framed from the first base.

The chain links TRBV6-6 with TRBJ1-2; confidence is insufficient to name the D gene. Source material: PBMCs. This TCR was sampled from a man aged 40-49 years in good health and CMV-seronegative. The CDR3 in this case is CASRKSGGYTF. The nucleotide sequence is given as TGTGCCAGCAGGAAATCAGGCGGCTACACCTTC.